This T cell receptor (beta chain) appears in the sequencing data of a study of blood T cell repertoires in COVID-19 (dated by TCRdb to the early 2020s). In the study overall: Samples covering the acute and convalescent phases of COVID-19 were provided by collaborators in the United States, Italy and Spain. Samples came from the ongoing ImmuneRACE study (first 160 participants) plus 1,254 subjects from 6 global collaborators. Where available, HLA class I and class II types were obtained from metadata supplied by the sample provider rather than from assay-based typing. The sample metadata nearly always contained a de-identified subject ID, COVID-19 status, age in years and sex. Subjects who had been exposed to COVID-19, were actively infected with it, or had recovered from it provided the deeply sampled blood TCRbeta repertoires that made up the dataset. The repertoires were released in a freely available public database intended as a resource for research on the immune response to SARS-CoV-2. The prospective study material was composed of cDNA or gDNA derived from T cells, B-cell-depleted T cells, or PBMCs.

Participants in the prospective study were enrolled through a virtual design, were aged roughly 18 to 90 years, and lived in approximately 25 United States geographic areas. In the prospective study, cohorts were assigned on the basis of participant-reported clinical history obtained from a screening survey and a study questionnaire. Exposed participants had been in contact with someone with a PCR-confirmed or clinician-diagnosed COVID-19 case within 2 weeks of study entry. In the prospective study, mobile phlebotomists collected whole blood, serum and a nasopharyngeal or oropharyngeal swab from each participant. Prospective study participants could optionally give additional blood draws and questionnaires over an approximately two-month period. Before DNA extraction, prospective study blood samples were shipped either frozen or at room temperature. Broad study findings and their caveats: How much clinical and demographic metadata was included differed by source and by participant, and the metadata was provided uncurated.

V drops 0 bases and J drops 3 bases, leaving 8 bases in between. The CDR3 goes from the cysteine to the phenylalanine over 14 residues. Only CDR3 DNA is held: 42 bases, read in frame from base 1. CDR1 and CDR2 are read off the germline V gene (reference sequence) as LNHDA and SQIVND. The immunoSEQ Assay, a bias-controlled multiplex PCR, was used to amplify TCRbeta CDR3 regions from genomic DNA. Under the source paper's analysis protocol: The number of nucleated cells in each sample was estimated by amplification of reference gene primers within the assay. To quantify the absolute abundance of each unique TCRbeta CDR3 rearrangement, sequence reads were collapsed and filtered. For each sample, productive Simpson clonality was calculated as the square root of Simpson's diversity index across productive rearrangements. This immuneACCESS table, as held by TCRdb, lists in-frame sequences with V and J called but not all clones. Of the missing ones, under half trace to an unresolved V gene in checked studies; the others have no known cause. The DNA gave D and trimming, while V, J and clone size come from that table. The sample table holds roughly 250,000 clones, of which 90% were seen once. The ten largest make up roughly 0.95% of the sample.

With respect to this clone: The antigen it binds to is not known. No much larger clone exists at a distance of one base, and base qualities are not known.

The V gene is TRBV19 and the J gene is TRBJ1-2; 5 matching bases give a weak D call of TRBD1. The clonotype was recovered from a man aged 45 to 65 who had been exposed to COVID-19. Sequenced: PBMCs or T cells enriched from blood (not recorded which). The nucleotides are TGTGCCAGTAGTATAGATCTGACAGACTATGGCTACACCTTC. Its coded protein is CASSIDLTDYGYTF.